This T cell receptor beta chain emerged from a study of T cell changes during pregnancy in multiple sclerosis. This clone was counted only a few times. Only in-frame clones appear in the TCRdb table, and some are missing; sequencing was by immunoSEQ multiplex PCR. The table lists approximately 30,000 clones, 89% of them singletons. CDR3 size: 16 residues. The ends lost 5 bases at V and 5 bases at J; junction bases unmatched: 10. Germline CDR1 PRHDT, CDR2 FYEKMQ (reference sequence). The chain recombines TRBV13 with TRBJ1-1; the match to TRBD1 covers 11 bases. This receptor was obtained from a female donor in good health, enrolled as a control in a pregnancy study. The starting material was CD4+ T cells from peripheral blood mononuclear cells, obtained in the first trimester of pregnancy. CDR3 region: CASSQNPGQGVTEAFF. The CDR3 bases are TGTGCCAGCAGCCAAAATCCGGGACAGGGGGTTACTGAAGCTTTCTTT. The full variable domain, with the rest looked up from reference TRBV13 and TRBJ1-1, is AAGVIQSPRHLIKEKRETATLKCYPIPRHDTVYWYQQGPGQDPQFLISFYEKMQSDKGSIPDRFSAQQFSDYHSELNMSSLELGDSALYFCASSQNPGQGVTEAFFGQGTRLTVV.